A selection of T cell receptor beta chains follows, all from one sample in a study of T cell responses to AZD1222 COVID-19 vaccine. Sequencing was performed with immunoSEQ multiplex PCR; in TCRdb, only in-frame clones are kept and a portion is missing. The table shows some 120,000 clones, with 87% occurring only once. This specimen consisted of peripheral blood, obtained on day 0 of AZD1222 vaccination. These receptor sequences come from an adult in good health. CDR3s include the opening cysteine and the closing phenylalanine or tryptophan. D genes are given only for firm matches. Some rows have no size entry. The others give once, few or many, or a class for an expanded clone.

V,size,length,J,D,DNA,CDR3
TRBV28,-,15,TRBJ2-7,-,TGTGCCAGCAGTTTATTGGTCCGGGGCTCCTACGAGCAGTACTTC,CASSLLVRGSYEQYF
TRBV19,-,14,TRBJ1-5,-,TGTGCCAGTACCGACAGAGATAGCAATCAGCCCCAGCATTTT,CASTDRDSNQPQHF
TRBV4-1,-,18,TRBJ1-5,-,TGCGCCAGCAGCCAAGGACCCTCGGGACATCAGCGCAATCAGCCCCAGCATTTT,CASSQGPSGHQRNQPQHF
TRBV27,few,19,TRBJ1-6,-,TGTGCCAGCAGTCCCGCGGGCGCTGTAGGAAGAGTATATAATTCACCCCTCCACTTT,CASSPAGAVGRVYNSPLHF
TRBV3-1/TRBV3-2,-,13,TRBJ2-7,-,TGTGCCAGCAGCCCCGGGACCCCCTACGAGCAGTACTTC,CASSPGTPYEQYF
TRBV6-5,-,13,TRBJ1-5,-,TGTGCCAGCATCTTAGACCTGAATCAGCCCCAGCATTTT,CASILDLNQPQHF
TRBV4-1,-,16,TRBJ1-5,TRBD1,TGCGCCAGCAGCCACGAGAAAGGGGGCGCGAGTCAGCCCCAGCATTTT,CASSHEKGGASQPQHF
TRBV5-6,-,11,TRBJ2-5,-,TGTGCCAGCAGCTTGGAAGAGACCCAGTACTTC,CASSLEETQYF
TRBV7-9,-,15,TRBJ2-3,TRBD2,TGTGCCAGCAGCTTAACGGGGGGGCCATCAGATACGCAGTATTTT,CASSLTGGPSDTQYF
TRBV9,-,16,TRBJ2-3,-,TGTGCCAGCACGCCTGATGAGGGGGGTAGCACAGATACGCAGTATTTT,CASTPDEGGSTDTQYF